This T cell receptor beta chain was captured in a study of technical replicates of blood from several donors. The germline gives CDR1 SGDLS, CDR2 YYNGEE. V lost 3 bases to trimming and J lost 2 bases; unmatched junction nucleotides: 8. The CDR3 loop spans 17 amino acids. Clones were sequenced by immunoSEQ multiplex PCR, and TCRdb holds only the in-frame ones, with some missing. The sample records around 73,000 clones, more than 90% being singletons. This receptor was taken from a human donor in good health. Some clones in this sample may be carry-over from other donors' samples. The source material was PBMCs. The chain carries TRBV9 and TRBJ2-2, with 9 bases aligning to TRBD1. CDR3 protein: CASSGQGVSGNTGELFF. DNA of the CDR3: TGTGCCAGCAGCGGACAGGGGGTTTCGGGAAACACCGGGGAGCTGTTTTTT.